This T cell receptor beta chain was obtained from a study of blood T cells in healthy people across ages. For the second PCR, which ran for roughly 7 to 11 cycles, a sample-barcoded 5' primer and a J-beta primer mix were used. TCRdb reanalysed the 5' RACE reads using MiXCR and keeps one entry per CDR3 protein. The repertoire holds hundreds of thousands of distinct CDR3 sequences, under 40% seen once, with approximately 13% in the top ten. The CDR3 is 18 residues long. V was clipped by 0 bases and J by 0 bases; unmatched bases: 10. The germline gives CDR1 DFQATT, CDR2 SNEGSKA (reference sequence). V is TRBV20-1 and J is TRBJ1-5; 8 bases align to TRBD1. The clonotype was recovered from a man younger than 35 in good health. Source material: blood. CDR3 amino acids: CSARDSDRGDYSNQPQHF. CDR3 nucleotide sequence: TGCAGTGCTAGAGATTCCGACAGGGGCGATTATAGCAATCAGCCCCAGCATTTT.